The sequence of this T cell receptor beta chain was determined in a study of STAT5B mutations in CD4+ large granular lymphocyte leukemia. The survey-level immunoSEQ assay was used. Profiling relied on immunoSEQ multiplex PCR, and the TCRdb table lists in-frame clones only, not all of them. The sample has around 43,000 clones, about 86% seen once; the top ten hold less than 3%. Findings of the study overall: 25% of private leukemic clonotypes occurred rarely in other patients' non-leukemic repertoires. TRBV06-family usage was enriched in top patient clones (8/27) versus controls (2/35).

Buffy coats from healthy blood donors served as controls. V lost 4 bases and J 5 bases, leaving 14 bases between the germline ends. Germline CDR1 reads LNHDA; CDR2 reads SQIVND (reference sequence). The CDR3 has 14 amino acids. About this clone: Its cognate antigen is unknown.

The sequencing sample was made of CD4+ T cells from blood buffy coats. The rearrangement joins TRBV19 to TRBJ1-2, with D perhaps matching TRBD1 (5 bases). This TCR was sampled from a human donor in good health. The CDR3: CASSTPGLIYGYTF. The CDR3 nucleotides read TGTGCCAGTAGTACCCCAGGGCTAATTTATGGCTACACCTTC.